The 4 T cell receptor beta chains below come from one sample, sequenced in a study of Graves' ophthalmopathy and Graves' hyperthyroidism. RNA transcripts were the template, and TCR beta CDR3 regions were amplified from them. In the first round, RT-PCR was carried out with HTBI primers, and a multiplex PCR formed the second round. TCRdb analysed the multiplex PCR reads with MiXCR anew, one entry per CDR3 protein. Of about 240,000 distinct CDR3 sequences listed, around 50% were seen once; the top ten hold approximately 44%. The sample comprised peripheral blood. Every receptor here comes from an adult man with Graves' ophthalmopathy.

A single count supports this clonotype. This chain uses TRBV9 with TRBJ1-6; D remains unclear. The CDR3 runs to 14 residues. Trimming cost V 4 bases and J 7 bases, with 12 bases left between them. CDR1 is SGDLS, CDR2 YYNGEE, per germline. The CDR3 protein is CASSLIGGNSPLHF. The CDR3, as DNA: TGTGCCAGCAGCTTGATTGGTGGGAATTCACCCCTCCACTTT.

The J gene is TRBJ1-6, the V gene TRBV7-9, with TRBD1 matching over 10 bases. J was trimmed by 7 bases and V by 11 bases; bases with no gene match: 8. The CDR3 runs to 14 residues. Germline CDR1 reads SEHNR; CDR2 reads FQNEAQ (reference sequence). The CDR3 DNA reads as TGTGCCTGGAGTCCGGGACAGGGGAATTCACCCCTCCACTTT. Protein sequence: CAWSPGQGNSPLHF.

The V and J genes are TRBV19 and TRBJ2-5; D assignment may be TRBD1 or TRBD2 (5 bases each). The CDR3 length is 12 residues. Germline lookup yields CDR1 LNHDA and CDR2 SQIVND (reference sequence). Trimming stripped 9 bases from V and 4 bases from J, with 12 bases between. As DNA, the CDR3 is TGTGCCAGCTCAGGGAGCCCAGAGACCCAGTACTTC. This translates into CASSGSPETQYF.

The table lists this clonotype with a few counts. The V gene is TRBV29-1, the J gene TRBJ1-2; D possibly corresponds to TRBD1 (5 bases). CDR1 is SQVTM and CDR2 is ANQGSEA in the germline V gene. Trimming removed 6 bases from V and 0 bases from J, with 14 bases in between. This CDR3 comprises 14 residues. In DNA form, the CDR3 reads TGCAGCGTCGCCGAAGGGGCCTCTAACTATGGCTACACCTTC. It yields the protein CSVAEGASNYGYTF.